A single sample gave rise to the 27 T cell receptor beta chains below, sequenced in a study of OX40 agonist ivuxolimab in advanced cancers. TCRdb's table, derived via immunoSEQ multiplex PCR, lists solely in-frame clones and lacks some. The table records 30,000 to 40,000 clones, roughly four fifths of them present only once. The sample here was CD4+ or CD8+ T cells sorted from blood, taken in a trial of the OX40 agonist ivuxolimab. All receptors derive from an adult with an advanced solid tumor such as melanoma, head and neck, liver or kidney cancer.

The rearrangement links TRBV11-3 to TRBJ2-7, with a possible D match to TRBD2 (5 bases). CDR3 size: 13 residues. Between the trimmed V and J ends, which lost 1 base and 5 bases, there was a span of 9 bases. Germline CDR1 SGHNT, CDR2 YENEEA. CDR3 DNA sequence: TGTGCCAGCAGCTTAGCGGTGAGGGACGAGCAGTACTTC. Translation gives CASSLAVRDEQYF. Looking up the rest from reference TRBV11-3 and TRBJ2-7 gives the full variable domain: EAGVVQSPRYKIIEKKQPVAFWCNPISGHNTLYWYLQNLGQGPELLIRYENEEAVDDSQLPKDRFSAERLKGVDSTLKIQPAELGDSAVYLCASSLAVRDEQYFGPGTRLTVT.

The chain carries TRBV23-1 and TRBJ2-2; D is unresolved. TRBV23-1 is filed as an ORF, its function uncertain. This CDR3 contains 14 residues. Trimming pared 0 bases from V and 3 bases from J, leaving 5 bases between. DNA of the CDR3: TGCGCCAGCAGTCAATCGTTGCACACCGGGGAGCTGTTTTTT. Amino acids: CASSQSLHTGELFF.

The chain is built from TRBV10-3 and TRBJ2-3; 8 bases line up with TRBD2. The CDR3 loop spans 16 amino acids. The V gene's germline CDR1 is ENHRY and CDR2 SYGVKD. Trimming at V came to 6 bases and at J to 6 bases, leaving 14 bases not matched to a gene. The CDR3 sequence is CAISPRAGASTDTQYF. CDR3 sequence (DNA): TGTGCCATCAGCCCCCGAGCGGGGGCCTCTACGGATACGCAGTATTTT.

The genes are TRBV5-1 and TRBJ2-2; D is uncertain. The CDR3 is 12 residues long. V was trimmed by 1 base and J by 2 bases, leaving 0 bases between them. The germline V gene encodes CDR1 SGHRS and CDR2 YFSETQ. This CDR3 is CASSLNTGELFF. Written as DNA, the CDR3 is TGCGCCAGCAGCTTGAACACCGGGGAGCTGTTTTTT.

The V and J genes are TRBV7-8 and TRBJ1-5; maybe TRBD1 (5 bases). Germline V gives CDR1 SGHVS, CDR2 FQNEAQ. The V end was cut by 3 bases, the J end by 3 bases, with 12 bases between. The CDR3 spans 15 residues. The CDR3 loop reads CASSFFRDDNQPQHF. The CDR3 nucleotides read TGTGCCAGCAGCTTTTTCAGGGATGACAATCAGCCCCAGCATTTT.

This clone appeared once. V gene TRBV7-3 combines with J gene TRBJ1-2; 7 bases agree with TRBD1. The CDR3 covers 14 residues. The ends lost 7 bases at V and 4 bases at J; junction bases unmatched: 9. The germline gives CDR1 SGHTA, CDR2 FQGTGA. The CDR3 is CASKRRGTAYGYTF. The CDR3 DNA reads as TGTGCCAGCAAGAGGCGCGGGACAGCCTATGGCTACACCTTC.

This clone was seen more than once but under ten times. The chain employs TRBV28 and TRBJ2-3; 10 bases line up with TRBD2. This CDR3 has 18 amino acids. The junction had 15 bases not matched to a gene; V was cut back by 5 bases and J by 4 bases. The germline CDR1 and CDR2 sequences are MDHEN and SYDVKM. The CDR3 here is CASSHIPRLAGGPDTQYF. The CDR3 DNA follows: TGTGCCAGCAGTCACATCCCCCGACTAGCGGGTGGGCCAGATACGCAGTATTTT.

The genes are TRBV7-2 and TRBJ2-3; a weak D match, TRBD1 (5 bases). Trimming left V 1 base short and J 4 bases short, with 9 bases between. The CDR3 contains 14 residues. Germline V gene data show CDR1 as SGHTA and CDR2 as FQGNSA. The CDR3 nucleotides read TGTGCCAGCAGCTTAGACAGGTGGGCAGATACGCAGTATTTT. This gives the protein CASSLDRWADTQYF.

The gene calls are TRBV28 and TRBJ1-2; D gene unclear. V was cut by 7 bases and J by 0 bases, with 12 bases left in between. Germline values: CDR1 MDHEN, CDR2 SYDVKM. The CDR3 has 14 residues. The chain's CDR3 is CASTFGGSNYGYTF. The CDR3 region has the DNA TGTGCCAGCACCTTCGGTGGCTCTAACTATGGCTACACCTTC.

In regard to this clone: In the same sample, other DNA sequences code for this CDR3. V gene TRBV7-8 combines with J gene TRBJ1-4, with D perhaps TRBD1 (6 bases). Trimming pared 2 bases from V and 0 bases from J, leaving 10 bases between. The germline V gene has CDR1 SGHVS and CDR2 FQNEAQ. The CDR3 spans 16 residues. The chain's CDR3 is CASSLRGGTTNEKLFF. The CDR3 DNA follows: TGTGCCAGCAGCTTACGAGGGGGAACAACTAATGAAAAACTGTTTTTT. The entire variable domain, with the rest obtained from reference TRBV7-8 and TRBJ1-4, is as follows: GAGVSQSPRYKVAKRGQDVALRCDPISGHVSLFWYQQALGQGPEFLTYFQNEAQLDKSGLPSDRFFAERPEGSVSTLKIQRTQQEDSAVYLCASSLRGGTTNEKLFFGSGTQLSVL.

This clone came up once. This chain links TRBV28 with TRBJ1-5; 7 bases are a match to TRBD1. Germline CDR1 MDHEN, CDR2 SYDVKM. CDR3 length: 14 amino acids. V shed 2 bases, J shed 7 bases, and the junction held 5 bases outside the gene matches. Here the CDR3 reads CASSLAGGGQPQHF. CDR3 bases: TGTGCCAGCAGTTTAGCAGGGGGAGGGCAGCCCCAGCATTTT. The full variable domain, its missing parts supplied by reference TRBV28 and TRBJ1-5, is DVKVTQSSRYLVKRTGEKVFLECVQDMDHENMFWYRQDPGLGLRLIYFSYDVKMKEKGDIPEGYSVSREKKERFSLILESASTNQTSMYLCASSLAGGGQPQHFGDGTRLSIL.

This clone was counted once. Germline and junction disagree at one end, which may indicate a read error. DNA of the CDR3: TGTGCCAGCGGCTTTGGGGCCGGCCAAGAGACCCAGTACTTC. It translates to CASGFGAGQETQYF. This chain joins TRBV7-2 and TRBJ2-5, with D possibly TRBD1 on 5 matching bases. Per the germline V gene, CDR1 is SGHTA and CDR2 is FQGNSA. CDR3 length equals 14 residues.

This chain joins TRBV6-5 and TRBJ1-2; D unresolved. CDR1 and CDR2 (germline): MNHEY, SVGAGI. The ends were cut back, 6 bases at V and 3 bases at J, with 17 bases in the middle. The CDR3 is 15 residues long. CDR3 nucleotide sequence: TGTGCCAGCAGCTCCGGGCCGAGCGGCGACTATGGCTACACCTTC. It specifies CASSSGPSGDYGYTF.

The chain combines TRBV4-1 with TRBJ1-3; a weak D match, TRBD1 (6 bases). V lost 0 bases to trimming and J lost 2 bases, with 11 bases between them. The V gene's germline CDR1 is MGHRA and CDR2 YSYEKL. This CDR3 region has 16 residues. The CDR3 is CASSQEFGTPGNTIYF. Here the CDR3 DNA reads TGCGCCAGCAGCCAAGAATTTGGGACACCTGGAAACACCATATATTTT.

In DNA form, the CDR3 reads TGTGCCAGCAGCTTGGAGGTGATGAACACTGAAGCTTTCTTT. Translation gives CASSLEVMNTEAFF. V and J are TRBV5-6 and TRBJ1-1; D not certain. Trimming pared 0 bases from V and 0 bases from J, leaving 6 bases between. The CDR3 contains 14 residues. Germline loops: CDR1 SGHDT, CDR2 YYEEEE.

The chain is built from TRBV11-2 and TRBJ1-1; unclear D gene. The V end was cut by 0 bases, the J end by 5 bases, with 16 bases between. The germline CDR1 and CDR2 sequences are SGHAT and FQNNGV. The CDR3 consists of 16 residues. CDR3 in amino acids: CASSLDWGTIRTEAFF. CDR3 DNA: TGTGCCAGCAGCTTAGATTGGGGAACTATACGGACTGAAGCTTTCTTT.

The chain uses TRBV6-5 and TRBJ2-3, with 7 bases fitting TRBD2. CDR3 size: 16 residues. From germline, CDR1 is MNHEY and CDR2 SVGAGI. The ends lost 0 bases at V and 6 bases at J; junction bases unmatched: 9. CDR3 nucleotides: TGTGCCAGCAGTTACTCGCTTTTGTGGGAGGGTGATACGCAGTATTTT. Encoded protein: CASSYSLLWEGDTQYF.

This sequence joins TRBV30 and TRBJ2-2; 8 bases align to TRBD1. The CDR3 has 16 amino acids. The trim removed 4 bases at V and 0 bases at J, leaving 7 bases unmatched. Germline lookup yields CDR1 GTSNPN and CDR2 SVGIG (reference sequence). The CDR3, as DNA: TGTGCCTGGAAACGGCCGGACAGGGCGAACACCGGGGAGCTGTTTTTT. Amino acid sequence: CAWKRPDRANTGELFF.

The CDR3 loop is CAISESRDSYGYTF. The CDR3 DNA sequence: TGTGCCATCAGTGAGTCGAGGGACAGCTATGGCTACACCTTC. This chain joins TRBV10-3 and TRBJ1-2; TRBD1 matches at 7 bases. The germline V gene has CDR1 ENHRY and CDR2 SYGVKD. The CDR3 extends over 14 amino acids. Losses at the gene ends were 0 bases for V and 4 bases for J; bases not matched to a gene: 2.

This rearrangement joins TRBV6-1 to TRBJ1-3, with 11 bases lining up with TRBD1. The CDR3 length is 16 residues. J was trimmed by 2 bases and V by 4 bases; bases with no gene match: 4. CDR1 is MNHNS, CDR2 SASEGT, per germline. The CDR3 loop is CASSAPGQGAGNTIYF. CDR3 nucleotides: TGTGCCAGCAGTGCACCGGGACAGGGGGCTGGAAACACCATATATTTT.

This clone came up a few times. This chain links TRBV7-9 with TRBJ1-2; D is undetermined. Looked up from germline, CDR1 is SEHNR and CDR2 is FQNEAQ (reference sequence). V shed 2 bases and J shed 7 bases, with 11 bases lying between them. The CDR3 length is 13 residues. The CDR3 nucleotides read TGTGCCAGCAGCTTAACGGGTGATCGTGGCTACACCTTC. Translated: CASSLTGDRGYTF.

This chain connects TRBV9 to TRBJ1-3, with 10 bases aligning to TRBD1. Germline trimming cut 0 bases from V and 8 bases from J; bases unmatched to any gene: 5. The CDR3 has 15 amino acids. Germline CDR1 SGDLS, CDR2 YYNGEE. CDR3 in amino acids: CASSVAGTGEHTIYF. The CDR3 nucleotides are TGTGCCAGCAGCGTAGCCGGGACAGGGGAACACACCATATATTTT.

V is TRBV9 and J is TRBJ1-4; 7 nucleotides align to TRBD1. The CDR3 is 15 residues long. J was trimmed by 7 bases and V by 1 base; bases with no gene match: 7. Germline CDR1 and CDR2: SGDLS and YYNGEE. The CDR3 region is CASSVQGVVGEKLFF. The DNA of the CDR3 is TGTGCCAGCAGCGTACAGGGGGTAGTTGGTGAAAAACTGTTTTTT.

The gene calls are TRBV7-9 and TRBJ2-4; D is perhaps TRBD1 (5 bases). This CDR3 is 15 amino acids long. CDR1 SEHNR and CDR2 FQNEAQ come from the germline V gene (reference sequence). V was trimmed by 0 bases and J by 2 bases, leaving 8 bases between them. The CDR3 coding sequence is TGTGCCAGCAGCTTAGCAGGGGCTACCAAAAACATTCAGTACTTC. This codes for CASSLAGATKNIQYF. The entire variable domain, with the rest obtained from reference TRBV7-9 and TRBJ2-4, is as follows: DTGVSQNPRHKITKRGQNVTFRCDPISEHNRLYWYRQTLGQGPEFLTYFQNEAQLEKSRLLSDRFSAERPKGSFSTLEIQRTEQGDSAMYLCASSLAGATKNIQYFGAGTRLSVL.

This clone was seen only once. The J gene is TRBJ2-3, the V gene TRBV7-9; D may be TRBD1 (6 bases). CDR1 is SEHNR, CDR2 FQNEAQ, per germline (reference sequence). Trimming left V 7 bases short and J 4 bases short, with 18 bases between. This CDR3 has 15 amino acids. CDR3 nucleotide sequence: TGTGCCAGCACCTCAGGGGATTTTCAGGCAGATACGCAGTATTTT. It codes for CASTSGDFQADTQYF.

The rearrangement links TRBV11-2 to TRBJ2-3; 9 bases are shared with TRBD2. Germline CDR1 SGHAT, CDR2 FQNNGV. The CDR3 sequence is 14 residues long. V shed 4 bases and J 1 base; nucleotides not matched to a gene: 0. The CDR3 here is CASSWTSGTDTQYF. Here the CDR3 DNA reads TGTGCCAGCAGCTGGACTAGCGGCACAGATACGCAGTATTTT. The full variable domain, rest sourced from reference TRBV11-2 and TRBJ2-3, is EAGVAQSPRYKIIEKRQSVAFWCNPISGHATLYWYQQILGQGPKLLIQFQNNGVVDDSQLPKDRFSAERLKGVDSTLKIQPAKLEDSAVYLCASSWTSGTDTQYFGPGTRLTVL.

The chain couples TRBV19 to TRBJ2-7; 10 nucleotides agree with TRBD2. Losses at the gene ends were 1 base for V and 2 bases for J; bases not matched to a gene: 2. The CDR3 consists of 15 residues. CDR1 and CDR2 (germline): LNHDA, SQIVND (reference sequence). In DNA form, the CDR3 reads TGTGCCAGTAGTATAGCTAGCGGGGGCACCTACGAGCAGTACTTC. Its translation: CASSIASGGTYEQYF. Based on the CDR3 plus reference TRBV19 and TRBJ2-7, the full variable domain is DGGITQSPKYLFRKEGQNVTLSCEQNLNHDAMYWYRQDPGQGLRLIYYSQIVNDFQKGDIAEGYSVSREKKESFPLTVTSAQKNPTAFYLCASSIASGGTYEQYFGPGTRLTVT.